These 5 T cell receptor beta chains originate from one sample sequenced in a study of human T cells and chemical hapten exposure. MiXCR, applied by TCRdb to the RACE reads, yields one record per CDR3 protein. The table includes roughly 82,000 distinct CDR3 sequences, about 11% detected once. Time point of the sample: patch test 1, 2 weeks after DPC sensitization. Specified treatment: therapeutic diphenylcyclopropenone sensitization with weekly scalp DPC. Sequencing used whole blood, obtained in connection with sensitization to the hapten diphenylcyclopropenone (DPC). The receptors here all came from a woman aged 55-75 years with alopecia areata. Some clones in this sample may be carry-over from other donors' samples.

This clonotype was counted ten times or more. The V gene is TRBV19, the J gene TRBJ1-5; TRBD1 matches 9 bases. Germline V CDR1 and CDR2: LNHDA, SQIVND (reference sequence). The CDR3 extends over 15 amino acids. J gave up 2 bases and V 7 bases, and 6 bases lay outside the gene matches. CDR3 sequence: CASTPTGGRNQPQHF. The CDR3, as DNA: TGTGCCAGTACCCCGACAGGGGGGCGCAATCAGCCCCAGCATTTT.

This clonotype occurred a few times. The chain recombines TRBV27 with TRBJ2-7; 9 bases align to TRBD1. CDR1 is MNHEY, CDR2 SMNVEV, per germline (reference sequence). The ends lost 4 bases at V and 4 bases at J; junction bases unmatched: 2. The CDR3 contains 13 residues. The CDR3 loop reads CASSSGTGYEQYF. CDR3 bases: TGTGCCAGCAGTTCGGGGACAGGGTACGAGCAGTACTTC.

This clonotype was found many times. The CDR3 loop reads CASSFEVPDTQYF. DNA of the CDR3: TGTGCCAGCAGCTTCGAGGTTCCAGATACGCAGTATTTT. The genes are TRBV7-9 and TRBJ2-3, with D hard to call. This CDR3 comprises 13 residues. Trimming removed 3 bases from V and 4 bases from J, with 8 bases in between. Germline CDR1 and CDR2: SEHNR and FQNEAQ (reference sequence). Full variable domain (rest looked up from reference TRBV7-9 and TRBJ2-3): DTGVSQNPRHKITKRGQNVTFRCDPISEHNRLYWYRQTLGQGPEFLTYFQNEAQLEKSRLLSDRFSAERPKGSFSTLEIQRTEQGDSAMYLCASSFEVPDTQYFGPGTRLTVL.

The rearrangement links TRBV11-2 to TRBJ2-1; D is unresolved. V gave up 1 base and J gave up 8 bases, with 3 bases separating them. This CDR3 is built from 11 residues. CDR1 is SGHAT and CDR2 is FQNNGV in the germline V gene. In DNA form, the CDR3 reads TGTGCCAGCAGCTTAGCCCATGAGCAGTTCTTC. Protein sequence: CASSLAHEQFF.

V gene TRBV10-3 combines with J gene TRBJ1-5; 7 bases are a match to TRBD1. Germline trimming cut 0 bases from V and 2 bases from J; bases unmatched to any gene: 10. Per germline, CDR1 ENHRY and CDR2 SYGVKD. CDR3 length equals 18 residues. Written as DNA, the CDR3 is TGTGCCATCAGTGAGTCGAGGGACAGTTCGGGAGGCAATCAGCCCCAGCATTTT. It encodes CAISESRDSSGGNQPQHF.